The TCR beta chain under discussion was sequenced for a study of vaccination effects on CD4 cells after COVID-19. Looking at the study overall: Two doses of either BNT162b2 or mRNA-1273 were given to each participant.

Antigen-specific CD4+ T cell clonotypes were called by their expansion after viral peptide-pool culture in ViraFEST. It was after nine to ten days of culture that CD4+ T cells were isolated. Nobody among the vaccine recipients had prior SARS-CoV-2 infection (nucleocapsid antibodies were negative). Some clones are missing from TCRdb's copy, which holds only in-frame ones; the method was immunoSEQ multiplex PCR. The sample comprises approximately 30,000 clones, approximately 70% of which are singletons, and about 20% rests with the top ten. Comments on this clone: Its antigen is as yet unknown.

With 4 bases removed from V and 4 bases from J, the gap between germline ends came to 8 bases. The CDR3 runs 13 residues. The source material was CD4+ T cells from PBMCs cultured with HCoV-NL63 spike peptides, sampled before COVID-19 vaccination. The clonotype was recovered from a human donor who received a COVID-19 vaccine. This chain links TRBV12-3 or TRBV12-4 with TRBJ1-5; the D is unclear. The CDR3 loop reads CASSSTINQPQHF. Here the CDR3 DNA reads TGTGCCAGCAGTTCAACCATAAATCAGCCCCAGCATTTT.